This T cell receptor beta chain was captured in a study of T-cell reconstitution after alpha-beta-depleted transplantation in children (dated by TCRdb to the mid-2010s). For the study in its entirety: Using TCR repertoire profiling, the study followed T-cell immune reconstitution in a quantitative way in children after TCRalphabeta/CD19-depleted allogeneic hematopoietic cell transplantation.

The protocol used for the library was PCR. Instrument on record: Illumina HiSeq 2500. Molecular barcoding was employed in the preparation of TCR libraries, with unique molecular identifiers being used to normalize TCRbeta repertoire quantification. TCRdb took the public reads, trimmed them with fastp at Q25, ran MiXCR for clone calling and kept in-frame beta chains. Every distinct CDR3 protein forms one entry, paired with its most common genes and DNA. The sample data list some 130,000 distinct CDR3 sequences, and 8% to 10% of these were observed just once. Of the sample, around 24% is held by the ten largest clones. In the case of this clonotype: Its specific antigen is unknown. Qualities for individual bases were not recorded, and no much larger clone is one base off.

The sample's treatment or condition label, in plain terms: allogeneic hematopoietic cell transplantation with graft depleted of TCRalphabeta T cells and CD19 B cells. TCRalphabeta/CD19-depleted allogeneic hematopoietic cell grafts were given to the transplant recipients, all of whom were children. Broad study findings and their caveats: Over the following months the frequencies of hyperexpanded clones went down, and after one year T-cell counts and TCRbeta diversity were mostly credited to newly produced T cells. In some patients, the high TCRbeta diversity seen at day 60 was put down to recipient T cells and intrathymic progenitors that had survived conditioning. The apparently early recovery of alphabetaT-cell counts about two months after transplant reportedly depended on only several hundred rapidly expanded clones that came from non-depleted graft cells.

This receptor was obtained from a girl less than two years old who had a stem cell transplant for combined immunodeficiency, so the T cells may come from the graft donor. The sample here was PBMCs, mostly from graft donor cells, taken 180 days after TCRalphabeta/CD19-depleted stem cell transplant.

This receptor has the CDR3 CSVELAGTQETQYF. The sequenced DNA: TGCAGCGTTGAACTAGCGGGAACCCAAGAGACCCAGTACTTC. Recombination joined TRBV29-1 with TRBJ2-5, and TRBD2 aligns with 9 junction nucleotides. Trimmed from V: 2 bases; trimmed from J: 1 base; junction bases lacking a gene match: 2. CDR1 and CDR2 are drawn from the germline V gene: SQVTM, ANQGSEA. From the cysteine up to the phenylalanine, the CDR3 has a length of 14 residues. The retained sequence is limited to the CDR3, 42 bases, with the frame set at the first base.